This record concerns one TCR beta chain sequence. Its specific antigen is unknown. Base qualities are missing; no much larger clone stands one base away. To demonstrate the VDJtools post-analysis software, the study profiled TCR beta repertoires from the peripheral blood of about a dozen young patients with multiple sclerosis. The multiple sclerosis patients were children and adolescents ranging in age from roughly 6 to 15 years. The data belong to a study of post-analysis software for immune sequencing data (dated by TCRdb to the mid-2010s). With respect to the entire study: Recorded disease courses included relapsing-remitting, secondary progressive and progressive-relapsing multiple sclerosis, with some patients lacking subtype annotation. A subset of samples was prepared in parallel using single-end sample barcoding, then pooled and co-amplified after Illumina adapter ligation. Patient repertoires were compared against around 10 previously published healthy control repertoires from donors aged roughly 6 to 26 years. Overall study results and their limits: Significantly lower normalized Chao1 diversity was found in multiple sclerosis patients than in controls, suggesting substantial peripheral T-cell clonal expansion. The control group was slightly older than the multiple sclerosis patient group. Strong co-clustering of samples prepared in the same batch was shown by direct clustering with F measure, prompting a batch-effect correction.

Libraries were constructed by PCR. The data were produced on an Illumina HiSeq 2500. To reduce PCR and sequencing biases, unique molecular identifiers were incorporated into the TCR beta cDNA libraries. Some 500,000 cDNA molecules were obtained per 1 to 10 million input T cells, so each molecule approximated one T cell. The same protocol used for the earlier healthy control dataset was applied to prepare and sequence the patient libraries. Samples belonging to the same batch were prepared together, multiplexed and sequenced on a shared HiSeq lane. Processing in the source paper ran as follows. MIGEC was used to process the raw barcoded reads, and molecular identifier groups with only a single read were discarded before consensus assembly and CDR3 extraction. Clonotype tables were post-analysed with VDJtools, and diversity was normalized by down-sampling all datasets to the smallest sample size. Repertoire overlap clustering matched CDR3 amino acid but not nucleotide sequences to correct batch-related cross-sample contamination. TCRdb reprocessing: public reads trimmed at Q25 with fastp, clones called with MiXCR, in-frame beta chains kept. A single entry per CDR3 protein holds the most common genes and DNA from its merged rows. The V and J calls follow TCRdb's processing rather than the paper's. Counted in this sample were hundreds of thousands of distinct CDR3 sequences; 59% of them appeared once. The ten top clones hold approximately 10% of the sample.

The sample comprised blood. The TCR sequence derives from a girl aged 2 to 10 with multiple sclerosis.

The base sequence is TGTGCCAGCAGTTCTGGACAGGGCCCCGTGGATGGCTACACCTTC. This codes for CASSSGQGPVDGYTF. The rearrangement combines TRBV28 with TRBJ1-2; 8 middle bases align to TRBD1. Per the germline V gene, MDHEN is the CDR1 and SYDVKM is the CDR2. The CDR3, cysteine through phenylalanine, is 15 amino acids long. The kept DNA is CDR3 alone, 45 bases in frame from the first base. V is pruned by 4 bases and J by 6 bases, leaving 10 bases of the junction without a gene match.